These T cell receptor beta chains were read from a single sample in a study of T cells after yellow fever vaccination. TCRdb reprocessed the 5' RACE reads via MiXCR and lists one record per CDR3 protein. The data contain about 160,000 distinct CDR3 sequences, 7% to 10% of them singletons. The sample in question was CD8+ T cells sorted from PBMCs, obtained 45 days after the yellow fever booster vaccination. The receptor set was obtained from a young man who received the YFV17D yellow fever vaccine. Each CDR3 is given with its conserved first and last residue. Each record gives: V gene, J gene, D gene, clone size, CDR3 protein, CDR3 DNA. The D gene is left open where the match is weak. Where a row states a size, it is once, few, many or the class of an expanded clone; other rows omit it.

TRBV7-9	TRBJ1-3	-	many	CASSRHIPSGNTIYF	TGTGCCAGCAGCCGTCACATCCCCTCTGGAAACACCATATATTTT
TRBV12-3/TRBV12-4	TRBJ2-2	-	few	CASRPDSTGELFF	TGTGCCAGCAGGCCTGACAGTACCGGGGAGCTGTTTTTT
TRBV15	TRBJ1-5	TRBD1	-	CATSKWDRDGQPQHF	TGTGCCACCAGCAAGTGGGACAGGGATGGTCAGCCCCAGCATTTT
TRBV27	TRBJ2-3	-	-	CASTQRAGVDTQYF	TGTGCCAGCACCCAGCGGGCCGGGGTGGATACGCAGTATTTT
TRBV6-2/TRBV6-3	TRBJ1-1	-	few	CASTRTIVGGYNTEAFF	TGTGCCAGCACCCGAACGATAGTTGGTGGGTATAACACTGAAGCTTTCTTT
TRBV6-5	TRBJ2-7	-	few	CASSYSLTGAYEQYF	TGTGCCAGCAGTTACTCGTTGACAGGAGCCTACGAGCAGTACTTC
TRBV7-9	TRBJ2-5	-	few	CASSTGRIPRETQYF	TGTGCCAGCAGTACAGGCAGGATCCCTAGAGAGACCCAGTACTTC
TRBV30	TRBJ2-7	-	-	CAWMEGFGEQYF	TGTGCCTGGATGGAGGGGTTCGGCGAGCAGTACTTC
TRBV7-9	TRBJ1-2	TRBD1	-	CASSLSRTGYGYTF	TGTGCCAGCAGCTTATCAAGGACAGGGTATGGCTACACCTTC
TRBV27	TRBJ1-1	-	many	CATGGGTEAFF	TGTGCCACCGGTGGGGGCACTGAAGCTTTCTTT
TRBV7-9	TRBJ2-1	TRBD1	few	CASSPRQTGGAEQFF	TGTGCCAGCAGCCCAAGACAGACAGGGGGCGCGGAGCAGTTCTTC
TRBV9	TRBJ2-1	TRBD1	few	CASSAGGGNEQFF	TGTGCCAGCTCCGCAGGGGGCGGCAATGAGCAGTTCTTC
TRBV6-2/TRBV6-3	TRBJ2-1	-	-	CASHGGGGGGNEQFF	TGTGCCAGCCACGGAGGGGGCGGGGGCGGCAATGAGCAGTTCTTC
TRBV27	TRBJ2-5	-	few	CASSLYGGADETQYF	TGTGCCAGCAGTTTATACGGGGGAGCCGATGAGACCCAGTACTTC
TRBV10-2	TRBJ1-5	-	few	CASSEQSHQPQHF	TGCGCCAGCAGTGAGCAGTCCCACCAGCCCCAGCATTTT
TRBV4-1	TRBJ1-5	-	many	CASSQTRAPNQPQHF	TGCGCCAGCAGCCAGACCCGGGCCCCCAATCAGCCCCAGCATTTT
TRBV7-9	TRBJ1-5	-	-	CASSRPGQPQHF	TGTGCCAGCAGCCGACCCGGTCAGCCCCAGCATTTT
TRBV6-4	TRBJ2-2	TRBD2	few	CASSEGGIDTGELFF	TGTGCCAGCAGTGAGGGGGGGATAGACACCGGGGAGCTGTTTTTT
TRBV4-2	TRBJ2-1	TRBD2	-	CASSQDVLAGGINEQFF	TGTGCCAGCAGCCAGGACGTCCTAGCGGGGGGGATCAATGAGCAGTTCTTC
TRBV12-3/TRBV12-4	TRBJ2-3	-	many	CASSADGYSTDTQYF	TGTGCCAGCAGTGCCGACGGATATAGCACAGATACGCAGTATTTT
TRBV3-1	TRBJ1-1	-	few	CASSRQGRPLDTEAFF	TGTGCCAGCAGCCGCCAAGGCAGGCCGTTGGACACTGAAGCTTTCTTT
TRBV12-3/TRBV12-4	TRBJ1-4	-	few	CASRPQQAAKLFF	TGTGCCAGCAGGCCCCAACAGGCTGCAAAACTGTTTTTT
TRBV6-6	TRBJ2-3	TRBD1	-	CASSLTGDRTDTQYF	TGTGCCAGCAGTTTAACAGGGGACCGCACAGATACGCAGTATTTT
TRBV2	TRBJ2-5	-	-	CASWGSCGETQYF	TGTGCCAGCTGGGGGAGTTGCGGAGAGACCCAGTACTTC
TRBV20-1	TRBJ1-4	TRBD1	-	CSANRPGQAIKDKEKLFF	TGCAGTGCTAATCGGCCCGGACAGGCCATAAAGGATAAGGAAAAACTGTTTTTT
TRBV10-3	TRBJ2-1	TRBD2	few	CAINPSGESYNEQFF	TGTGCCATCAACCCTAGCGGGGAGAGTTACAATGAGCAGTTCTTC
TRBV24-1	TRBJ2-7	TRBD1	few	CAIWTGPSEQYF	TGTGCCATCTGGACAGGACCCTCCGAGCAGTACTTC
TRBV9	TRBJ2-6	-	-	CASSLDSGANVLTF	TGTGCCAGCAGCCTAGACTCTGGGGCCAACGTCCTGACTTTC
TRBV7-9	TRBJ2-7	TRBD1	many	CASSQTGVEQYF	TGCGCCAGCAGCCAAACAGGGGTAGAGCAGTACTTC
TRBV27	TRBJ1-1	-	many	CASSLLGGTEAFF	TGTGCCAGCAGTTTACTGGGGGGCACTGAAGCTTTCTTT
TRBV7-9	TRBJ1-5	-	few	CASSFGGNQPQHF	TGTGCCAGCAGCTTTGGGGGCAATCAGCCCCAGCATTTT
TRBV25-1	TRBJ1-5	-	few	CASSDAWGQPQHF	TGTGCCAGCAGTGATGCCTGGGGGCAGCCCCAGCATTTT
TRBV4-3	TRBJ2-3	-	once	CASSQDDRGGTDTQYF	TGCGCCAGCAGCCAAGATGATCGCGGGGGCACAGATACGCAGTATTTT
TRBV15	TRBJ2-5	TRBD1	-	CATSRAAWDRGLETQYF	TGTGCCACCAGCAGAGCCGCCTGGGACAGGGGGCTAGAGACCCAGTACTTC
TRBV15	TRBJ2-3	-	many	CATSRETGGQDTQYF	TGTGCCACCAGCAGAGAAACGGGGGGACAGGATACGCAGTATTTT
TRBV7-2	TRBJ2-3	TRBD2	-	CASSLRVAGITDTQYF	TGTGCCAGCAGCTTAAGGGTAGCGGGGATCACAGATACGCAGTATTTT
TRBV27	TRBJ2-2	-	few	CASSLKTYTGELFF	TGTGCCAGCAGTTTAAAGACTTACACCGGGGAGCTGTTTTTT
TRBV7-9	TRBJ1-1	-	-	CASSLDVGGTEAFF	TGTGCCAGCAGCTTAGATGTGGGAGGCACTGAAGCTTTCTTT
TRBV5-1	TRBJ2-1	TRBD2	many	CASKGLADFNEQFF	TGCGCCAGCAAAGGGCTAGCGGACTTCAATGAGCAGTTCTTC
TRBV29-1	TRBJ2-3	-	-	CSGRDRFTDTQYF	TGCAGCGGCCGAGACAGGTTCACAGATACGCAGTATTTT
TRBV25-1	TRBJ1-4	-	many	CASSDIQSNEKLFF	TGTGCCAGCAGTGATATACAGTCTAATGAAAAACTGTTTTTT